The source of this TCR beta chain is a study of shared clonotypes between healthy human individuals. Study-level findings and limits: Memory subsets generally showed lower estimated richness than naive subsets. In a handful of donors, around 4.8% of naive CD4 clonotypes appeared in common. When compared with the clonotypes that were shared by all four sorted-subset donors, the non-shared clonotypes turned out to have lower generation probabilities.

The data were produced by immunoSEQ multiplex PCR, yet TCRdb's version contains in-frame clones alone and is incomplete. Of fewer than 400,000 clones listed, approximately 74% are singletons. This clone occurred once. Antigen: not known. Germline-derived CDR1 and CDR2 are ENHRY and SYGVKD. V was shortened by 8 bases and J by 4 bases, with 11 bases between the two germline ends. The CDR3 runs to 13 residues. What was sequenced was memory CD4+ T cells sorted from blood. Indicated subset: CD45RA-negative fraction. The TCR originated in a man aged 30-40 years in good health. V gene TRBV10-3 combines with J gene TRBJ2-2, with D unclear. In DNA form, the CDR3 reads TGTGCCATCCGGGCGATCGGCACCGGGGAGCTGTTTTTT. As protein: CAIRAIGTGELFF.